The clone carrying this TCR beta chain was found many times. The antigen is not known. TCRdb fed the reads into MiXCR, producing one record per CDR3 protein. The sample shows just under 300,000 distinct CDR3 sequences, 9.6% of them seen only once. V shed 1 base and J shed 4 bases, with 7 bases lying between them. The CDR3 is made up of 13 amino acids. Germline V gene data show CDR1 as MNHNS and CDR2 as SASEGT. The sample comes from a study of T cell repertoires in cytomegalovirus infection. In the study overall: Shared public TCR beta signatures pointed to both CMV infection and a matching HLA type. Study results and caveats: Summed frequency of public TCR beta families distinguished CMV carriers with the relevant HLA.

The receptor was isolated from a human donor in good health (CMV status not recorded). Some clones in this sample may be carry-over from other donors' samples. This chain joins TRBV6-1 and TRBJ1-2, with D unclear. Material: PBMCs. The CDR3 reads CASSEDRGYGYTF. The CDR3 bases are TGTGCCAGCAGTGAAGACAGAGGCTATGGCTACACCTTC.